Included here is one TCR beta chain sequence, with context. The entry originates in a study of blood T cell repertoires in COVID-19. Looking at the study overall: The United States, Italy and Spain provided the acute and convalescent COVID-19 samples. From T cells, B-cell-depleted T cells, or PBMCs came the material, which was cDNA or gDNA.

Data came from immunoSEQ multiplex PCR; TCRdb stores just in-frame clones and leaves some out. The data contain 35,000 to 50,000 clones, 75% to 90% of them singletons. CDR1 and CDR2 from the germline V gene are MNHEY and SVGAGI. This CDR3 spans 14 amino acids. The V end lost 2 bases, the J end lost 7 bases, and 14 bases lay between the germline ends. The sequence derives from a man aged 55 to 70 with acute or convalescent COVID-19. The sample taken for sequencing was peripheral blood. V and J are TRBV6-5 and TRBJ1-2; D gene unclear. CDR3: CASSYATSGGGYTF. The CDR3, as DNA: TGTGCCAGCAGTTACGCCACATCAGGTGGTGGCTACACCTTC.